The clone carrying this T cell receptor (beta chain) appeared a few times. These data are taken from a study of T cells after yellow fever vaccination. Germline loops: CDR1 SEHNR, CDR2 FQNEAQ (reference sequence). The CDR3 is 12 residues long. V was clipped by 7 bases and J by 3 bases, with 10 bases between them. Each CDR3 protein is one row after TCRdb ran MiXCR on the 5' RACE reads. The table shows some 560,000 distinct CDR3 sequences, with about 17% occurring only once. The sample here was PBMCs, taken roughly 5 days after the first yellow fever vaccination. The clonotype comes from a young man who received the YFV17D yellow fever vaccine. This chain uses TRBV7-9 with TRBJ2-7; possibly TRBD1 for D (5 bases). CDR3 sequence (DNA): TGTGCCAGCAACTTTGGACACTACGAGCAGTACTTC. Encoded protein: CASNFGHYEQYF.